A single TCR beta chain is shown here with its context. Its antigen is still unknown. Germline V gives CDR1 SGHTA, CDR2 FQGNSA. This CDR3 region has 14 residues. The data were obtained in a study of monozygotic twins with inflammatory bowel disease. General study results and limits: The co-twins with IBD showed lower TCRbeta diversity (inverse Simpson) than their healthy siblings.

About 3.5 ug of total RNA went into each TCR library. Two nested PCRs, of 16 and 9 cycles, processed TCRalpha and TCRbeta cDNA. One entry per CDR3 protein, without DNA, is what TCRdb gives after re-calling the 5' RACE reads. This listing includes over 350,000 distinct CDR3 sequences. Sequencing input: blood. The sequence derives from a human donor with ulcerative colitis or Crohn's disease, or a healthy co-twin of an affected twin (not recorded which). The gene calls are TRBV7-2 and TRBJ2-5. CDR3 protein: CASSFRIFQETQYF.